One TCR beta chain is described in this entry. These data are taken from a study of cytomegalovirus exposure and HLA in healthy donors. The CDR3 runs 14 residues. Germline values: CDR1 MNHNS, CDR2 SASEGT. Deletions cut 10 bases from V and 0 bases from J, with 13 bases between. The study ran its PCR with 60 Vbeta and 13 Jbeta primers. Method: immunoSEQ multiplex PCR; TCRdb's copy keeps in-frame clones and lacks some. The sample has more than 95,000 clones; 10% are singletons. The specimen sequenced was PBMCs. The sequence came from a man in his forties or fifties in good health and CMV-seropositive. The chain couples TRBV6-1 to TRBJ1-3, with D unresolved. The CDR3 region is CATHGIVSGNTIYF. The CDR3 DNA reads as TGTGCCACCCACGGGATAGTCTCTGGAAACACCATATATTTT.